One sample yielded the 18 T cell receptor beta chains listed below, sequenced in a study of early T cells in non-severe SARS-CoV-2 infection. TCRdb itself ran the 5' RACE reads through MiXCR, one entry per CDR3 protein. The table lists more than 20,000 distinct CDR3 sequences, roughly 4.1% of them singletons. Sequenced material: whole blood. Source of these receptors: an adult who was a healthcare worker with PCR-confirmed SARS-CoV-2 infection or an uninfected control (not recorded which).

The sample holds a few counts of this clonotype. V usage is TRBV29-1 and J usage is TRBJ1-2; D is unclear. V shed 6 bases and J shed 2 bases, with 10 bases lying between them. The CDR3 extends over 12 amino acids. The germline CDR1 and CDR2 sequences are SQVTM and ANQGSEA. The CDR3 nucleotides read TGCAGCGTCCCCCTTGGGAACTATGGCTACACCTTC. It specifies CSVPLGNYGYTF.

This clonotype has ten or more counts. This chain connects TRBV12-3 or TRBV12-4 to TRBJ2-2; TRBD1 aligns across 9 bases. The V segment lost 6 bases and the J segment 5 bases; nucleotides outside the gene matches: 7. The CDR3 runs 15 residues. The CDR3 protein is CASSQNRGRTGELFF. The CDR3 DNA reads TGTGCCAGCAGCCAGAACAGGGGGCGGACCGGGGAGCTGTTTTTT.

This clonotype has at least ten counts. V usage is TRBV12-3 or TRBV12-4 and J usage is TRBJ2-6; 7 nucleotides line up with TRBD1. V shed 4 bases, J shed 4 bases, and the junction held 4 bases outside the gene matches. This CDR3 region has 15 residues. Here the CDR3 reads CASSWGTVGANVLTF. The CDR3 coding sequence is TGTGCCAGCAGTTGGGGGACAGTCGGGGCCAACGTCCTGACTTTC.

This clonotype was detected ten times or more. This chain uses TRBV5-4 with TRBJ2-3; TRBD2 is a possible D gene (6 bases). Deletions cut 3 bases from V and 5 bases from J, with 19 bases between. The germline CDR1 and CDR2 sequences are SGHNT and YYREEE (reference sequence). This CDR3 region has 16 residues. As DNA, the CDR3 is TGTGCCAGCAGCTACGTGAGTGGGGGGAAGGGAGATACGCAGTATTTT. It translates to CASSYVSGGKGDTQYF. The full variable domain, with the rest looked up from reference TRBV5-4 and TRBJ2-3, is ETGVTQSPTHLIKTRGQQVTLRCSSQSGHNTVSWYQQALGQGPQFIFQYYREEENGRGNFPPRFSGLQFPNYSSELNVNALELDDSALYLCASSYVSGGKGDTQYFGPGTRLTVL.

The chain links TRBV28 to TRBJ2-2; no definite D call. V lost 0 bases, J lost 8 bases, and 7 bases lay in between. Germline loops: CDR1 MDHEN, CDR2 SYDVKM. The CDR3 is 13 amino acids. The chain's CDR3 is CASSLWEPGELFF. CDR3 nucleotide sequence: TGTGCCAGCAGTTTATGGGAACCGGGGGAGCTGTTTTTT. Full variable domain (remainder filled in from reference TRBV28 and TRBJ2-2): DVKVTQSSRYLVKRTGEKVFLECVQDMDHENMFWYRQDPGLGLRLIYFSYDVKMKEKGDIPEGYSVSREKKERFSLILESASTNQTSMYLCASSLWEPGELFFGEGSRLTVL.

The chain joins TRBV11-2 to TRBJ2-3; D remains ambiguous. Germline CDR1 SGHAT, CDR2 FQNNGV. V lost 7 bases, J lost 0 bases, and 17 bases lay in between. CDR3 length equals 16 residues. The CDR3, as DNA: TGTGCCAGCACCTTCTCATCCGGGCCCAGCACAGATACGCAGTATTTT. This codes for CASTFSSGPSTDTQYF. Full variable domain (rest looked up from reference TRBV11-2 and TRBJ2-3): EAGVAQSPRYKIIEKRQSVAFWCNPISGHATLYWYQQILGQGPKLLIQFQNNGVVDDSQLPKDRFSAERLKGVDSTLKIQPAKLEDSAVYLCASTFSSGPSTDTQYFGPGTRLTVL.

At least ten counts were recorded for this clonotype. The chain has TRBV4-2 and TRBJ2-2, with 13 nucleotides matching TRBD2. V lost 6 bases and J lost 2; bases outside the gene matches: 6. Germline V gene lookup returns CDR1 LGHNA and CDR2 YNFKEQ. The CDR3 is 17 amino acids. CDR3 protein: CASSPGLAGLNTGELFF. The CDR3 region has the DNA TGTGCCAGCAGTCCGGGACTAGCGGGATTAAACACCGGGGAGCTGTTTTTT.

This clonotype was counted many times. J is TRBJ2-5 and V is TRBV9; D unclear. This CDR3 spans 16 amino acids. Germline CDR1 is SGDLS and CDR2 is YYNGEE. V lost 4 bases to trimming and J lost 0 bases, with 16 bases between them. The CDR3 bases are TGTGCCAGCAGCCTCAATCCGACCTGGGACCAAGAGACCCAGTACTTC. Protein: CASSLNPTWDQETQYF.

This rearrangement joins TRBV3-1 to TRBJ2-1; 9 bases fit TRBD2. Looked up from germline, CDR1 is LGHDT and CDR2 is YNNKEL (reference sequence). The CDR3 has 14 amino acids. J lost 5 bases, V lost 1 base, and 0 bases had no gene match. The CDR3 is CASSQGGRDNEQFF. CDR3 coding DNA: TGTGCCAGCAGCCAAGGCGGGAGGGACAATGAGCAGTTCTTC.

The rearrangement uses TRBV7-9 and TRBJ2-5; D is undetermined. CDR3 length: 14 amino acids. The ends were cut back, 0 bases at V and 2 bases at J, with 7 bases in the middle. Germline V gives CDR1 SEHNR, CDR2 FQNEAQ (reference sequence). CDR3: CASSLAQFQETQYF. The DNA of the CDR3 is TGTGCCAGCAGCTTAGCTCAGTTTCAAGAGACCCAGTACTTC.

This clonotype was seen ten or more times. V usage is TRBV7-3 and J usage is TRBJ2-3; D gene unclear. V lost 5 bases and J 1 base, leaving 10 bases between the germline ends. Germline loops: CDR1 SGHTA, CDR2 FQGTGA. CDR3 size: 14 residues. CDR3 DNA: TGTGCCAGCAGCGAAAACCCCGGCACAGATACGCAGTATTTT. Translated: CASSENPGTDTQYF. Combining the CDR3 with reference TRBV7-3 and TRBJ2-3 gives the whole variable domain GAGVSQTPSNKVTEKGKYVELRCDPISGHTALYWYRQSLGQGPEFLIYFQGTGAADDSGLPNDRFFAVRPEGSVSTLKIQRTERGDSAVYLCASSENPGTDTQYFGPGTRLTVL.

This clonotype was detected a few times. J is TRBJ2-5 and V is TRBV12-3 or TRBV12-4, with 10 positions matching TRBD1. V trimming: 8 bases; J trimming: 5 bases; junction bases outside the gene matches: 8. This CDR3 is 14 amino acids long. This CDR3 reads CASVRQGALETQYF. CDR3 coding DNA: TGTGCCAGCGTGCGACAGGGGGCACTGGAGACCCAGTACTTC.

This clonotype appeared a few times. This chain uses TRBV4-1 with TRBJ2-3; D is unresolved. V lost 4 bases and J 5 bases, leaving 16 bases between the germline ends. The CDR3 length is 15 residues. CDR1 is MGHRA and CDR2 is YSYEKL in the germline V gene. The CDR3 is CASSLLAMPRDTQYF. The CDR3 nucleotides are TGCGCCAGCAGCCTCCTTGCCATGCCCAGAGATACGCAGTATTTT.

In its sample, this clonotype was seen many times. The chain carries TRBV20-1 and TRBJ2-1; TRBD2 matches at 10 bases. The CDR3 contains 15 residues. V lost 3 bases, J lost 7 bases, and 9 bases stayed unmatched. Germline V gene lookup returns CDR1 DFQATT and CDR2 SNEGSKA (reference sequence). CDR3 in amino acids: CSARFVGTSANEQFF. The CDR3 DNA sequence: TGCAGTGCTAGGTTCGTGGGGACTAGCGCTAATGAGCAGTTCTTC.

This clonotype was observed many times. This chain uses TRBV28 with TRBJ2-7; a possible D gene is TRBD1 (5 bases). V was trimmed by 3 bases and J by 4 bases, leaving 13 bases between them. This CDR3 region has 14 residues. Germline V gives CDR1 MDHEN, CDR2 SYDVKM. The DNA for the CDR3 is TGTGCCAGCAGTTTCAGTCAGGGAAGTTACGAGCAGTACTTC. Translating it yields CASSFSQGSYEQYF.

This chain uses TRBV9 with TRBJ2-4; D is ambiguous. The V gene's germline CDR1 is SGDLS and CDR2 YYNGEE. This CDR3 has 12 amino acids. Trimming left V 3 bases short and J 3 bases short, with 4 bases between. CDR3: CASSGGKNIQYF. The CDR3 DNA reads TGTGCCAGCAGCGGCGGCAAAAACATTCAGTACTTC.

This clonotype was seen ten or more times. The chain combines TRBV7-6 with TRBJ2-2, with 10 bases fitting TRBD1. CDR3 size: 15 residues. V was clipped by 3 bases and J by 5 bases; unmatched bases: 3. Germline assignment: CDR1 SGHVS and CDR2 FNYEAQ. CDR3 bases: TGTGCCAGCAGCTTTACGGGACAGGGGACCGGGGAGCTGTTTTTT. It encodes CASSFTGQGTGELFF.

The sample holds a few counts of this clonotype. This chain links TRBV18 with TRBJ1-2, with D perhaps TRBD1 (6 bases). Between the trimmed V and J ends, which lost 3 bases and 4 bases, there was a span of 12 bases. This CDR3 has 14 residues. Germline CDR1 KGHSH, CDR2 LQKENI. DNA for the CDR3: TGTGCCAGCTCACCCATCGGGGGCGTCTATGGCTACACCTTC. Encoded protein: CASSPIGGVYGYTF.